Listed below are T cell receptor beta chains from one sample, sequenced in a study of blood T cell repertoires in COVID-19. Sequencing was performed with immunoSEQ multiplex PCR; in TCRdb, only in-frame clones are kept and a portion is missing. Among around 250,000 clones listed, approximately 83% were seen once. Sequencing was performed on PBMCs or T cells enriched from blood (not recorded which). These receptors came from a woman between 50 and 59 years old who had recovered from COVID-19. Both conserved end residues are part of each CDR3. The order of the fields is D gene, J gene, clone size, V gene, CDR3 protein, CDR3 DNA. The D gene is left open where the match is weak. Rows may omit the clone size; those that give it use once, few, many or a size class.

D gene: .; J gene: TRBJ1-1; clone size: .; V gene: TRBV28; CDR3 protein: CASTNGRDTEAFF; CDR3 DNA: TGTGCCAGCACCAACGGGCGGGACACTGAAGCTTTCTTT
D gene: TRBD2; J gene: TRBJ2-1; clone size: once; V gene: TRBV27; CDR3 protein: CASRRAGGFNEQFF; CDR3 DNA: TGTGCCAGCCGCAGGGCGGGGGGGTTCAATGAGCAGTTCTTC
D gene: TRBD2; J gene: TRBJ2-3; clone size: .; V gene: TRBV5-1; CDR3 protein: CASSLDPPSGRATDTQYF; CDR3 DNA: TGCGCCAGCAGCTTGGATCCCCCTAGCGGGAGGGCGACAGATACGCAGTATTTT
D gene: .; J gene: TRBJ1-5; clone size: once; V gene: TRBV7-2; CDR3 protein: CASSLDLSNQPQHF; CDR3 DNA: TGTGCCAGCAGTCTCGACTTAAGCAATCAGCCCCAGCATTTT
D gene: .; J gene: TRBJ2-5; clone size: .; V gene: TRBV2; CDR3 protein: CASSPGLQETQYF; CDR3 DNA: TGTGCCAGCAGCCCGGGACTCCAAGAGACCCAGTACTTC
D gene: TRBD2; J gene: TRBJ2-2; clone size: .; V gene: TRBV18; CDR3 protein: CASSPSPGLAGYALAGELFF; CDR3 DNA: TGTGCCAGCTCACCCTCCCCGGGACTAGCGGGCTACGCGTTGGCCGGGGAGCTGTTTTTT
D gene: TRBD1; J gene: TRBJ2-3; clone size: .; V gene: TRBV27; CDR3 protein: CASRDRGRDTQYF; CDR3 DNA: TGTGCCAGCAGGGACAGGGGGAGAGATACGCAGTATTTT
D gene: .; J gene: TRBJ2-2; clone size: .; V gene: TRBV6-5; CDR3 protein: CASSYTVTGELFF; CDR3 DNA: TGTGCCAGCAGTTACACAGTCACCGGGGAGCTGTTTTTT
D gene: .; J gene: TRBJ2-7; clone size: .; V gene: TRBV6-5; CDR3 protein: CASSYEGVYYEQYF; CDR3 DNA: TGTGCCAGCAGTTACGAGGGGGTCTACTACGAGCAGTACTTC
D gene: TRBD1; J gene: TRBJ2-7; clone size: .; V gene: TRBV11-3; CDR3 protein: CASSPGTDYEQYF; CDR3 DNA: TGTGCCAGCAGCCCCGGGACAGACTACGAGCAGTACTTC
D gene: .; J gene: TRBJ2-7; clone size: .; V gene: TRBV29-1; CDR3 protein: CSVSSGFSSYEQYF; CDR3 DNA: TGCAGCGTCTCCAGCGGGTTCAGCTCCTACGAGCAGTACTTC
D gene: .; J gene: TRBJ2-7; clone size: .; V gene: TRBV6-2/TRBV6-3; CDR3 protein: CASSQDNSYEQYF; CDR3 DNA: TGTGCCAGCAGCCAAGACAACTCCTACGAGCAGTACTTC
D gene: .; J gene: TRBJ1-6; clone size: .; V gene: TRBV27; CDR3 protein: CASSFQGYNSPLHF; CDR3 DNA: TGTGCCAGCAGTTTTCAGGGTTATAATTCACCCCTCCACTTT
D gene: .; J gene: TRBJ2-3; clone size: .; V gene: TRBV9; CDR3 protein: CASTPWGVVLADTQYF; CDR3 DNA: TGTGCCAGCACCCCCTGGGGGGTAGTTCTAGCGGATACGCAGTATTTT
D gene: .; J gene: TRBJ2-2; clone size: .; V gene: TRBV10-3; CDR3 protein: CAIRKTGLTGELFF; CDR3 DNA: TGTGCCATCAGAAAGACAGGTTTAACCGGGGAGCTGTTTTTT
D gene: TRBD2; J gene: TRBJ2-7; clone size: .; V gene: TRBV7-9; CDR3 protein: CASSPQGTSLNEQYF; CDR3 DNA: TGTGCCAGCAGCCCCCAGGGGACTAGTTTGAACGAGCAGTACTTC
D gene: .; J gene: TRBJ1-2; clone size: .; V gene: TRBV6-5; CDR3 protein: CASSYGAASGYGYTF; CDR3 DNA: TGTGCCAGCAGTTACGGGGCAGCTAGTGGCTATGGCTACACCTTC
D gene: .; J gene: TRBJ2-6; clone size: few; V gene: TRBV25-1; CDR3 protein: CASSYPGLSSGANVLTF; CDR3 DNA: TGTGCCAGCAGTTATCCGGGACTGAGCTCTGGGGCCAACGTCCTGACTTTC
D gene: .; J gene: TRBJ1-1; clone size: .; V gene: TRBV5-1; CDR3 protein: CASSLGGTYMNTEAFF; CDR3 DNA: TGCGCCAGCAGCTTGGGTGGGACATACATGAACACTGAAGCTTTCTTT
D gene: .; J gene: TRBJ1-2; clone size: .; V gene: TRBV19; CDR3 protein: CASSGQEYYGYTF; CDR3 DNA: TGTGCCAGTAGTGGGCAAGAATACTATGGCTACACCTTC
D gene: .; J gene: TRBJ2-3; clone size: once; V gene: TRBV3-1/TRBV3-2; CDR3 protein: CASGQARDTQYF; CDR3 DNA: TGTGCCAGCGGACAAGCGAGGGATACGCAGTATTTT
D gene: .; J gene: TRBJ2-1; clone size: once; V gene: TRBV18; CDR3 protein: CASSPPGSNEQFF; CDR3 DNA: TGTGCCAGCTCACCCCCTGGTAGCAATGAGCAGTTCTTC
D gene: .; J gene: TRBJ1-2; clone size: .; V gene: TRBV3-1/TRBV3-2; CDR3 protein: CASSYRTVLYGYTF; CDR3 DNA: TGTGCCAGCAGCTACCGCACGGTCCTCTATGGCTACACCTTC
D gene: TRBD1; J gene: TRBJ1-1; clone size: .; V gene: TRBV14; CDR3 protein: CASTRQGRITEAFF; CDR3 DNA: TGTGCCAGCACGAGACAGGGGCGGATCACTGAAGCTTTCTTT
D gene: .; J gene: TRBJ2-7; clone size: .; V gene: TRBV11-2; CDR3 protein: CASSLAVNPESSYEQYF; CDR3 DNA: TGTGCCAGCAGCTTAGCGGTGAATCCCGAGAGCTCCTACGAGCAGTACTTC
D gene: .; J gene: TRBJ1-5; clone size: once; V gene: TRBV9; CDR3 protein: CASSARDSLRSNQPQHF; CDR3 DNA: TGTGCCAGCAGCGCCCGGGACTCCCTAAGAAGCAATCAGCCCCAGCATTTT
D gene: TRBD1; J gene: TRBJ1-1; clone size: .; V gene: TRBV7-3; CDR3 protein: CASSPGGGTGWTEAFF; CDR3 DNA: TGTGCCAGCAGCCCCGGAGGGGGCACGGGATGGACTGAAGCTTTCTTT
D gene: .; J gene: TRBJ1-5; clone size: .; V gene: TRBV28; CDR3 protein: CASTLVDFVNQPQHF; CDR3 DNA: TGTGCCAGCACCCTAGTCGACTTCGTAAATCAGCCCCAGCATTTT